The 8 T cell receptor beta chains listed next were all sequenced from one sample in a study of memory CD4+ T cells and cytomegalovirus serostatus. Assay: immunoSEQ multiplex PCR; the TCRdb copy retains only in-frame clones and omits some. The data hold approximately 88,000 clones, with 75% to 85% observed a single time. The sort gate was single viable CD3+CD4+CD8-CD45RO+ cells for memory CD4+ T cells. The sample comprised memory CD4+ T cells from blood. These receptors were obtained from an adult in good health and CMV-seropositive.

The J gene is TRBJ2-3, the V gene TRBV10-3, with D possibly TRBD1 on 5 matching bases. Trimming took off 3 bases at V and 4 bases at J, with 11 bases between the two ends. This CDR3 region has 14 residues. CDR1 is ENHRY and CDR2 is SYGVKD in the germline V gene. CDR3 residues: CAISDRQGADTQYF. As DNA, the CDR3 is TGTGCCATCAGTGATCGGCAGGGTGCAGATACGCAGTATTTT.

V gene TRBV5-4 combines with J gene TRBJ1-2, with 10 bases that match TRBD1. CDR1 SGHNT and CDR2 YYREEE come from the germline V gene (reference sequence). Unmatched junction bases numbered 4, after V lost 0 bases and J lost 5 bases. There are 15 residues in the CDR3. Written as DNA, the CDR3 is TGTGCCAGCAGCTTGGGACAGGGGGCGGAATATGGCTACACCTTC. Translation: CASSLGQGAEYGYTF.

This chain's CDR3 is CASSLAGTEAYEQYF. The CDR3 region has the DNA TGTGCCAGCAGCTTAGCCGGGACGGAAGCCTACGAGCAGTACTTC. The rearrangement links TRBV11-2 to TRBJ2-7; D may correspond to TRBD1 or TRBD2 (5 bases each). CDR1 SGHAT and CDR2 FQNNGV come from the germline V gene. Trimming removed 1 base from V and 2 bases from J, with 12 bases in between. CDR3 length: 15 amino acids.

The rearrangement joins TRBV19 to TRBJ2-3, with 7 bases fitting TRBD2. Germline CDR1 LNHDA, CDR2 SQIVND (reference sequence). J gave up 6 bases and V 6 bases, and 12 bases lay outside the gene matches. CDR3 length: 15 residues. This CDR3 is CASSSRFGRSDTQYF. CDR3 nucleotides: TGTGCCAGTAGCTCCAGGTTCGGGAGGTCGGATACGCAGTATTTT. Full variable domain (missing parts from reference TRBV19 and TRBJ2-3): DGGITQSPKYLFRKEGQNVTLSCEQNLNHDAMYWYRQDPGQGLRLIYYSQIVNDFQKGDIAEGYSVSREKKESFPLTVTSAQKNPTAFYLCASSSRFGRSDTQYFGPGTRLTVL.

The chain uses TRBV7-9 and TRBJ1-4, with no clear D. CDR1 and CDR2 (germline): SEHNR, FQNEAQ (reference sequence). Trimming cost V 7 bases and J 4 bases, with 4 bases left between them. The CDR3 spans 11 residues. CDR3 sequence reads: CASTNNEKLFF. Here the CDR3 DNA reads TGTGCCAGCACCAATAATGAAAAACTGTTTTTT.

Points on this clone: This specimen includes other DNA sequences encoding the same CDR3. The chain is built from TRBV28 and TRBJ1-2; D remains unclear. Germline CDR1 is MDHEN and CDR2 is SYDVKM. The CDR3 runs 12 residues. The V and J ends lost 6 bases and 4 bases respectively, with 9 bases between them. CDR3 region: CASRGFGYGYTF. The CDR3 bases are TGTGCCAGCAGGGGTTTCGGCTATGGCTACACCTTC.

V and J are TRBV2 and TRBJ2-5; weak D call: TRBD2 (5 bases). The CDR3 extends over 14 amino acids. V was pared by 6 bases and J by 3 bases, with 14 bases between. CDR1 and CDR2 from the germline V gene are SNHLY and FYNNEI. The CDR3 loop reads CASSGLALKETQYF. The CDR3 DNA is TGTGCCAGCAGCGGCCTAGCACTGAAAGAGACCCAGTACTTC.

J is TRBJ1-2 and V is TRBV7-9; tentatively, D is TRBD1 (5 bases). Looked up from germline, CDR1 is SEHNR and CDR2 is FQNEAQ (reference sequence). The CDR3 sequence is 14 residues long. V shed 2 bases and J shed 3 bases, with 10 bases lying between them. The CDR3 loop reads CASSLQGSDYGYTF. Written as DNA, the CDR3 is TGTGCCAGCAGCTTACAGGGATCGGACTATGGCTACACCTTC.